This T cell receptor (beta chain) comes out of a study of identical twins. This clonotype appeared a few times. Healthy Caucasians supplied all donations. TCRdb processed the 5' RACE reads anew with MiXCR; each CDR3 protein has one entry. The sample carries 1.5 million or so distinct CDR3 sequences, under 35% recorded once. V was trimmed by 5 bases and J by 0 bases, leaving 8 bases between them. This CDR3 is 15 amino acids long. Germline values: CDR1 MNHEY, CDR2 SVGAGI. This rearrangement joins TRBV6-5 to TRBJ2-6; D unclear. The sample comprised cord blood. This sequence was found in a newborn girl in good health. The CDR3 nucleotides are TGTGCCAGCAGTGGCCAGTTCTCTGGGGCCAACGTCCTGACTTTC. Translation: CASSGQFSGANVLTF.